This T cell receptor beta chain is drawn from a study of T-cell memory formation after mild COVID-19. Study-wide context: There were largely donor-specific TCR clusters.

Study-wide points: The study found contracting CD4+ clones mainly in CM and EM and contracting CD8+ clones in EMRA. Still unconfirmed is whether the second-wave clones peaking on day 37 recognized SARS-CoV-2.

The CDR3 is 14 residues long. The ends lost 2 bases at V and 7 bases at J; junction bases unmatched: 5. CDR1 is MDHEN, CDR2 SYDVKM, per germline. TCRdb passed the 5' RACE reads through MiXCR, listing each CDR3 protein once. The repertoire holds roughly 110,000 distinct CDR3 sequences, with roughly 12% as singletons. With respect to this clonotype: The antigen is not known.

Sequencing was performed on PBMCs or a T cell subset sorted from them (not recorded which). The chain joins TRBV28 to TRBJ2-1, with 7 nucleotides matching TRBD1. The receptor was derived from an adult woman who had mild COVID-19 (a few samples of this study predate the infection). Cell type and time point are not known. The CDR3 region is CASSLGDRRNEQFF. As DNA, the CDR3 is TGTGCCAGCAGTTTAGGGGACAGACGAAATGAGCAGTTCTTC.